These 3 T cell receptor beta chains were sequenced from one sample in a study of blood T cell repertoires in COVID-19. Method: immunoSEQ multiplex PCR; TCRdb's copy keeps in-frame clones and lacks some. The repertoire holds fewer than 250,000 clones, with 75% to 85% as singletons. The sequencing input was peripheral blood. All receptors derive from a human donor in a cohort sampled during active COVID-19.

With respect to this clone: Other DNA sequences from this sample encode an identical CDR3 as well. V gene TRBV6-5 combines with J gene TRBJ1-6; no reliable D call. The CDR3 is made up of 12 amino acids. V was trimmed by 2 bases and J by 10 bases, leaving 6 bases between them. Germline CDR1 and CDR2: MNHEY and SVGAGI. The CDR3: CASSYGRSPLHF. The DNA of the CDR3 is TGTGCCAGCAGTTACGGGAGGTCACCCCTCCACTTT.

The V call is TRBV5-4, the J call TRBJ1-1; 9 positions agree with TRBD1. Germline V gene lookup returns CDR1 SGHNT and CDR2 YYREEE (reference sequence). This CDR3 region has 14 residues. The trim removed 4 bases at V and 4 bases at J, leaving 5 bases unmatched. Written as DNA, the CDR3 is TGTGCCAGCAGCCTTAGGGGACAGGGCACTGAAGCTTTCTTT. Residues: CASSLRGQGTEAFF.

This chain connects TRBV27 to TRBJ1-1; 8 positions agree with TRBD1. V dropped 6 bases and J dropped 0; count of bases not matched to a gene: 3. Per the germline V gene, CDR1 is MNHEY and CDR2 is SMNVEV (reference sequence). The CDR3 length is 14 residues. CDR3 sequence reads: CASRAGGLNTEAFF. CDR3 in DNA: TGTGCCAGCAGAGCAGGGGGCTTGAACACTGAAGCTTTCTTT.